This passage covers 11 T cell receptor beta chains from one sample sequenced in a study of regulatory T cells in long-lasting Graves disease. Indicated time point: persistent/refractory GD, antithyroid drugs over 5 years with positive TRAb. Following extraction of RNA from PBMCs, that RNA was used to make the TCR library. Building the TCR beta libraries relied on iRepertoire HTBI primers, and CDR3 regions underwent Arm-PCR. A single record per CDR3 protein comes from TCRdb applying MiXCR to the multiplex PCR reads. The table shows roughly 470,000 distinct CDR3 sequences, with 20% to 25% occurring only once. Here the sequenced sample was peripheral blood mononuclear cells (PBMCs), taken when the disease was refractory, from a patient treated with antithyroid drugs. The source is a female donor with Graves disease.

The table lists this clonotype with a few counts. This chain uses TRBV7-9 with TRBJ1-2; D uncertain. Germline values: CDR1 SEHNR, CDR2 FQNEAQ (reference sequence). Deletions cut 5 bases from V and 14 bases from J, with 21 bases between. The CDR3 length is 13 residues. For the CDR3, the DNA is TGTGCCAGCAGCGGTCCTCTTGGGGAAGTGAGGACCTTC. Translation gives CASSGPLGEVRTF.

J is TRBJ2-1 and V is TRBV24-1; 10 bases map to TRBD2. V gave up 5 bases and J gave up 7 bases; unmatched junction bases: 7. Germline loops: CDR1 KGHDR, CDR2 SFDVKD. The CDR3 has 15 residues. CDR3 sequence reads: CATSGSSGRWNEQFF. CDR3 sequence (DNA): TGTGCCACCAGTGGTAGTAGCGGGAGGTGGAATGAGCAGTTCTTC.

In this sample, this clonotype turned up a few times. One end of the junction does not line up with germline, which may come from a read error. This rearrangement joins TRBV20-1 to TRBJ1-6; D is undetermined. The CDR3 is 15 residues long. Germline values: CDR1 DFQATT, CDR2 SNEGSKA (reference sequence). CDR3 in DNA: TGCAGTGCTAGAGATCCCGGCCGAAGTACGTCACCCTTCCACTTT. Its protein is CSARDPGRSTSPFHF.

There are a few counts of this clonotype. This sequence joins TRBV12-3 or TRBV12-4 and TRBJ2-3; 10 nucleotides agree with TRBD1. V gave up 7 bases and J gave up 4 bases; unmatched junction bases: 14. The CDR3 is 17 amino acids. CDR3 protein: CASNDWTGGNFADTQYF. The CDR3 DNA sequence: TGTGCCAGCAACGATTGGACAGGGGGAAATTTCGCAGATACGCAGTATTTT.

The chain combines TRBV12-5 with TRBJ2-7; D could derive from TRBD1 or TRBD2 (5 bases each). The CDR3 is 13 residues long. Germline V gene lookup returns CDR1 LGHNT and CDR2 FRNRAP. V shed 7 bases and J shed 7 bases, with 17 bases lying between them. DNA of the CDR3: TGTGCTAGTGCGTGGGACGGGTCGAGGGAGCAGTACTTC. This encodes CASAWDGSREQYF.

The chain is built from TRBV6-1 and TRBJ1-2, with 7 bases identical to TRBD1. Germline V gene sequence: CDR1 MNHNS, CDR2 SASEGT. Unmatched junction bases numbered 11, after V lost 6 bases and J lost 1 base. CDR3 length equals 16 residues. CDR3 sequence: CASRETGNFVNYGYTF. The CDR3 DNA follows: TGTGCCAGCAGGGAGACAGGGAACTTTGTTAACTATGGCTACACCTTC.

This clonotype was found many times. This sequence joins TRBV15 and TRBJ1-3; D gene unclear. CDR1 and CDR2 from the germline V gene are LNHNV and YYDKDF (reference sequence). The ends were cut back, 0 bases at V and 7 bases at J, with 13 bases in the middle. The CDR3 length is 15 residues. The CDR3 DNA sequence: TGTGCCACCAGCAGAGATGGGCCAGGCCGGAACACCATATATTTT. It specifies CATSRDGPGRNTIYF.

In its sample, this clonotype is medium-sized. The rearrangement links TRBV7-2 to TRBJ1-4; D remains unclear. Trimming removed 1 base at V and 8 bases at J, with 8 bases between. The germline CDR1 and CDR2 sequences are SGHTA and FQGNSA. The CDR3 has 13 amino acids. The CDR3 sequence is CASSLVVFEKLFF. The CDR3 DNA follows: TGTGCCAGCAGCTTAGTGGTTTTCGAAAAACTGTTTTTT.

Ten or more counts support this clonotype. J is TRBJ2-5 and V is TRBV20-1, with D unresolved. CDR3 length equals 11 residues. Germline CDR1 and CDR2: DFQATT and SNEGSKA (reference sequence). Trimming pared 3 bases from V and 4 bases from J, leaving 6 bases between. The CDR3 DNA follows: TGCAGTGCTAGCTGGGGAGAGACCCAGTACTTC. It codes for CSASWGETQYF.

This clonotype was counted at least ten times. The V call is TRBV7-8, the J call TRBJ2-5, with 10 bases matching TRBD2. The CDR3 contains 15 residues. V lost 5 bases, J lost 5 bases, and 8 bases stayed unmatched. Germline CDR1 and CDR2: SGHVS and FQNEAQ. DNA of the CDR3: TGTGCCAGCAGCCATGGGGCTAGCGGGAGTGAGACCCAGTACTTC. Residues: CASSHGASGSETQYF.

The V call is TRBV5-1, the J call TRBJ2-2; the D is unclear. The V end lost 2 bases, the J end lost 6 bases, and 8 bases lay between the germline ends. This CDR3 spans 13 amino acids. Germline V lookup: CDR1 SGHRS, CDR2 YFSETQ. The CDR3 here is CASSLPVAGELFF. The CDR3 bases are TGCGCCAGCAGCTTACCGGTCGCCGGGGAGCTGTTTTTT.